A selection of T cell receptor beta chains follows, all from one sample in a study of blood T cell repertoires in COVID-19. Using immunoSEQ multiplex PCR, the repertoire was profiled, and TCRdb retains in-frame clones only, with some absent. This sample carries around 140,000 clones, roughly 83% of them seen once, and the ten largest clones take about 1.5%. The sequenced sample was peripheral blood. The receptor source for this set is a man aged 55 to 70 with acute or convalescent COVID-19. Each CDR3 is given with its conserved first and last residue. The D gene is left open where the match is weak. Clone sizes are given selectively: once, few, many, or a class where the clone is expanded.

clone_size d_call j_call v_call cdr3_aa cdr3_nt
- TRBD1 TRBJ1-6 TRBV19 CATGQGYSPLHF TGTGCCACAGGACAGGGGTACTCACCCCTCCACTTT
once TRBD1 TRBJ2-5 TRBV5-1 CASSLFGTGRETQYF TGCGCCAGCAGCTTGTTCGGGACAGGGAGAGAGACCCAGTACTTC
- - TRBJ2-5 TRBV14 CASSPLAETQYF TGTGCCAGCAGCCCCCTGGCAGAGACCCAGTACTTC
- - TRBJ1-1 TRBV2 CASWTDLNTEAFF TGTGCCAGTTGGACAGATTTGAACACTGAAGCTTTCTTT
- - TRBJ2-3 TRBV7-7 CASSLVGGLGSTDTQYF TGTGCCAGCAGCTTAGTGGGGGGGCTAGGGAGCACAGATACGCAGTATTTT
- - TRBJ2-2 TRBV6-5 CASLRVELFF TGTGCCAGCCTAAGAGTGGAGCTGTTTTTT
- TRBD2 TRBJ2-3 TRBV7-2 CASSGRASGRGTDTQYF TGTGCCAGCAGCGGAAGGGCTAGCGGGAGGGGAACAGATACGCAGTATTTT
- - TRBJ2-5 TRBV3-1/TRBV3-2 CASSQRGQETQYF TGTGCCAGCAGCCAAAGGGGGCAAGAGACCCAGTACTTC
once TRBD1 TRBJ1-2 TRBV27 CASSLIPRTGVDGYTF TGTGCCAGCAGTTTGATCCCCCGGACAGGGGTCGATGGCTACACCTTC
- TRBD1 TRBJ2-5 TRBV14 CASSQVIGTGEWETQYF TGTGCCAGCAGCCAAGTAATCGGGACAGGGGAGTGGGAGACCCAGTACTTC
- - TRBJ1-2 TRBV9 CASSVDRAYGYTF TGTGCCAGCAGCGTAGACAGGGCCTATGGCTACACCTTC
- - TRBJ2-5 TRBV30 CAWSVQAVETQYF TGTGCCTGGAGTGTACAGGCAGTAGAGACCCAGTACTTC
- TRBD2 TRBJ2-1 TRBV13 CASSTSLAPFNEQFF TGTGCCAGCAGCACCTCACTAGCGCCCTTCAATGAGCAGTTCTTC
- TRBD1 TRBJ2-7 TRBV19 CASSTGQGPYEQYF TGTGCCAGTAGTACCGGACAGGGCCCGTACGAGCAGTACTTC
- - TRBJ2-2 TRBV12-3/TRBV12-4 CASSRDTGELFF TGTGCCAGCAGCCGAGACACCGGGGAGCTGTTTTTT
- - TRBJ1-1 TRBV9 CASSSHLANTEAFF TGTGCCAGCAGCTCCCACTTAGCGAACACTGAAGCTTTCTTT
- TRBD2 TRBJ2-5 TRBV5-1 CASSLGLALVREETQYF TGCGCCAGCAGCTTGGGACTAGCGTTAGTTAGAGAAGAGACCCAGTACTTC
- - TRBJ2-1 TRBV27 CASSFLPPMANEQFF TGTGCCAGCAGTTTCCTCCCCCCGATGGCCAATGAGCAGTTCTTC
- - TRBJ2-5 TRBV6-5 CASRFLGGETQYF TGTGCCAGCAGGTTTCTCGGGGGAGAGACCCAGTACTTC
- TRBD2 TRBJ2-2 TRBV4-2 CASSQASGGANTGELFF TGTGCCAGCAGCCAAGCTAGCGGGGGGGCGAACACCGGGGAGCTGTTTTTT
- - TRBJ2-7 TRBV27 CASSFRYEQYF TGTGCCAGCAGTTTTAGATACGAGCAGTACTTC
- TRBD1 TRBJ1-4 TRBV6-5 CASRRTGGDEKLFF TGTGCCAGCAGGAGGACAGGGGGGGATGAAAAACTGTTTTTT
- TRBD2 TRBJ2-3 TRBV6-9 CASSYATPRLAGEDTQYF TGTGCCAGCAGTTATGCAACCCCAAGACTAGCGGGAGAAGATACGCAGTATTTT
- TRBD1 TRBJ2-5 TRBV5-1 CASSWGPGGPQYF TGCGCCAGCAGCTGGGGGCCAGGGGGCCCCCAGTACTTC
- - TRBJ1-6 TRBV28 CASSPQSSYNSPLHF TGTGCCAGCAGTCCACAGAGCTCCTATAATTCACCCCTCCACTTT
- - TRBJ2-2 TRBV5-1 CASSLVGDFDTGELFF TGCGCCAGCAGCTTGGTCGGGGACTTCGACACCGGGGAGCTGTTTTTT
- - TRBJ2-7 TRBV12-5 CASGLEAGVEQYF TGTGCTAGTGGTTTGGAGGCAGGGGTTGAGCAGTACTTC
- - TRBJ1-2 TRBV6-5 CASSYLQGGSGYTF TGTGCCAGCAGTTACCTACAGGGCGGCTCCGGCTACACCTTC
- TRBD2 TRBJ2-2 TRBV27 CASRPVMPAGGTGELFF TGTGCCAGCAGACCCGTAATGCCAGCGGGGGGGACCGGGGAGCTGTTTTTT
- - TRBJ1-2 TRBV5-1 CASSQGGGNYGYTF TGCGCCAGCAGTCAAGGTGGGGGCAACTATGGCTACACCTTC
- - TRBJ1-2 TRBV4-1 CASSQYTGQSALGYGYTF TGCGCCAGCAGCCAGTACACCGGACAATCTGCATTAGGGTATGGCTACACCTTC
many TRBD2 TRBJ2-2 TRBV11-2 CASSLNAGVKSPGELFF TGTGCCAGCAGCTTAAACGCGGGAGTTAAATCCCCCGGGGAGCTGTTTTTT
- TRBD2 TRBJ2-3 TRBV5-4 CASSLSSGRGTDTQYF TGTGCCAGCAGCTTGTCGAGCGGGAGGGGGACAGATACGCAGTATTTT
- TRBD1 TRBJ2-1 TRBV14 CASRRTGGNEQFF TGTGCCAGCAGACGGACAGGGGGCAATGAGCAGTTCTTC
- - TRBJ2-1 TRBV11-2 CASSLAKNEQFF TGTGCCAGCAGCTTAGCTAAAAATGAGCAGTTCTTC